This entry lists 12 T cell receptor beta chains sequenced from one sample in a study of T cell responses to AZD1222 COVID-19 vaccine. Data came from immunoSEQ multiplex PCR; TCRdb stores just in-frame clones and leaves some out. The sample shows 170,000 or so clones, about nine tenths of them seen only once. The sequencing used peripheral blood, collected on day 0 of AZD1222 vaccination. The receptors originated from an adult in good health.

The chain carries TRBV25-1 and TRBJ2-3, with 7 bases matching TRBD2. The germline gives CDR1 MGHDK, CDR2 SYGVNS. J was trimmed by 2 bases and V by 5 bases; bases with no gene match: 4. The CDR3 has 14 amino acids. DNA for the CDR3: TGTGCCAGCAGTACGGGGGGTTCCACAGATACGCAGTATTTT. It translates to CASSTGGSTDTQYF. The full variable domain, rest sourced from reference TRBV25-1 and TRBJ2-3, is EADIYQTPRYLVIGTGKKITLECSQTMGHDKMYWYQQDPGMELHLIHYSYGVNSTEKGDLSSESTVSRIRTEHFPLTLESARPSHTSQYLCASSTGGSTDTQYFGPGTRLTVL.

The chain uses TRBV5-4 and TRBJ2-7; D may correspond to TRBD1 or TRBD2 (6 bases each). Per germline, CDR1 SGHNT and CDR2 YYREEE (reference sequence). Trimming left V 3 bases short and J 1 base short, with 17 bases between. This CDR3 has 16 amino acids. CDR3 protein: CASSSGAGALSYEQYF. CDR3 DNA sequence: TGTGCCAGCAGCTCGGGGGCAGGGGCCCTTTCCTACGAGCAGTACTTC.

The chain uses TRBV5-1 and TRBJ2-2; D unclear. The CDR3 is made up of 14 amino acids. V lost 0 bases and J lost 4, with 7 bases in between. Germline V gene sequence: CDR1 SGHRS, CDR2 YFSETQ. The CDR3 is CASSLDPGTGELFF. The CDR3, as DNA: TGCGCCAGCAGCTTGGACCCCGGCACCGGGGAGCTGTTTTTT.

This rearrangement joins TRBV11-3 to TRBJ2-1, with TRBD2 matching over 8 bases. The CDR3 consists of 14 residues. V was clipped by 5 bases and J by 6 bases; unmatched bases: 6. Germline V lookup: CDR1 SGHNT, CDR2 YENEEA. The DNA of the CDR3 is TGTGCCAGCAGCCCGGGGGGGCCGTCCAATGAGCAGTTCTTC. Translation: CASSPGGPSNEQFF.

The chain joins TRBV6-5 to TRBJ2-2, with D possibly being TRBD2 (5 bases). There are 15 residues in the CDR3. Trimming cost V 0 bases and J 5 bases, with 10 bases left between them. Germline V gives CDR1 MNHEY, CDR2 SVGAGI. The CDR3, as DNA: TGTGCCAGCAGTTACTCGGGGAGTTCGACCGGGGAGCTGTTTTTT. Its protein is CASSYSGSSTGELFF.

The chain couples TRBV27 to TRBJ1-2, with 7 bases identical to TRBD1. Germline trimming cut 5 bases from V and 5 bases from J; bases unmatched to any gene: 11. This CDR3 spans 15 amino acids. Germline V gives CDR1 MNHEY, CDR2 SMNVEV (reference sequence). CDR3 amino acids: CASSLTGIFGYGYTF. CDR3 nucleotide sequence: TGTGCCAGCAGTCTGACAGGGATATTTGGGTATGGCTACACCTTC.

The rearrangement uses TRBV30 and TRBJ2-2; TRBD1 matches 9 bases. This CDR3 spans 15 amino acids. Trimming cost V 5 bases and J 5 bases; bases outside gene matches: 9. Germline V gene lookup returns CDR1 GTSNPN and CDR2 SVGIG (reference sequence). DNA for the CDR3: TGTGCCTGGGCCCGACAGGGGGTGGGAACCGGGGAGCTGTTTTTT. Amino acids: CAWARQGVGTGELFF.

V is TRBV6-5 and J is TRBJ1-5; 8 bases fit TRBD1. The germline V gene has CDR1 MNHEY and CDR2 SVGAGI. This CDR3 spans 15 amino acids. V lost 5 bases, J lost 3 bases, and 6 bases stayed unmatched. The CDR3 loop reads CASSTTGGNNQPQHF. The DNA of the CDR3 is TGTGCCAGCAGTACCACAGGGGGTAACAATCAGCCCCAGCATTTT.

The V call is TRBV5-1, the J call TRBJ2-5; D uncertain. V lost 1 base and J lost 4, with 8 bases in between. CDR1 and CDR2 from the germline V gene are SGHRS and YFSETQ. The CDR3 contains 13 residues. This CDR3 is CASSLWGGETQYF. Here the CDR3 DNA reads TGCGCCAGCAGCTTGTGGGGTGGAGAGACCCAGTACTTC.

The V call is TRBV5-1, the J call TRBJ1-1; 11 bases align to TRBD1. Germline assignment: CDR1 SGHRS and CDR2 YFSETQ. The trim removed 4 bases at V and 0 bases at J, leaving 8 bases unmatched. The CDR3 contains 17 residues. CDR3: CASSPGQGARMNTEAFF. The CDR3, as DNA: TGCGCCAGCAGCCCCGGACAGGGGGCGCGAATGAACACTGAAGCTTTCTTT.

In DNA, the CDR3 is TGTGCCAGCAGCAAGGACGGCGAGCAGTACTTC. It specifies CASSKDGEQYF. The rearrangement links TRBV2 to TRBJ2-7, with D hard to call. Trimming stripped 6 bases from V and 6 bases from J, with 9 bases between. The CDR3 length is 11 residues. Germline assignment: CDR1 SNHLY and CDR2 FYNNEI.

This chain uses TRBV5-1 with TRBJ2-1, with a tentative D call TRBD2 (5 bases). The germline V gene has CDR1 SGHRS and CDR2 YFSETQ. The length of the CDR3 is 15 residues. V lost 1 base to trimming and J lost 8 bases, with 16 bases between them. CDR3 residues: CASSLTPLGGDEQFF. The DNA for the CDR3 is TGCGCCAGCAGCTTGACCCCTCTAGGAGGCGATGAGCAGTTCTTC.